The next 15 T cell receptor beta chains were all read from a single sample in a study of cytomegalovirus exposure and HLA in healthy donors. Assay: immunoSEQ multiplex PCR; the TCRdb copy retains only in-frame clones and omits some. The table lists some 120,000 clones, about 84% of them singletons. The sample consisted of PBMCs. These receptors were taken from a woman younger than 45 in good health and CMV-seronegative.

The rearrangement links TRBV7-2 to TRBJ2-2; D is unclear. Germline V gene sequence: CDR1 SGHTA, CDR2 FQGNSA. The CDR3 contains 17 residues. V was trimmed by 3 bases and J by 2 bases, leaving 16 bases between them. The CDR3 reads CASSLRHGIANTGELFF. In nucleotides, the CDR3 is TGTGCCAGCAGCTTGCGACATGGCATCGCCAACACCGGGGAGCTGTTTTTT.

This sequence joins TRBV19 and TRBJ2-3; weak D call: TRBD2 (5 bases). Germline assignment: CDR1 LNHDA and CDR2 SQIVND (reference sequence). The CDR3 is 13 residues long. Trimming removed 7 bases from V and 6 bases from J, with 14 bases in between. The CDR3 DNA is TGTGCCAGTAAAAGGAGGAACGGGGATACGCAGTATTTT. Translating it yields CASKRRNGDTQYF.

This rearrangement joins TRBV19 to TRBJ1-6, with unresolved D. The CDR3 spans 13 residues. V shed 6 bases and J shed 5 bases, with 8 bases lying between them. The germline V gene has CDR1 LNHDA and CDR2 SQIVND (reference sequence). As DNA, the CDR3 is TGTGCCAGTAGCGTGGGCAATAATTCACCCCTCCACTTT. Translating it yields CASSVGNNSPLHF. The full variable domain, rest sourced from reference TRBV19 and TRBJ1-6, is DGGITQSPKYLFRKEGQNVTLSCEQNLNHDAMYWYRQDPGQGLRLIYYSQIVNDFQKGDIAEGYSVSREKKESFPLTVTSAQKNPTAFYLCASSVGNNSPLHFGNGTRLTVT.

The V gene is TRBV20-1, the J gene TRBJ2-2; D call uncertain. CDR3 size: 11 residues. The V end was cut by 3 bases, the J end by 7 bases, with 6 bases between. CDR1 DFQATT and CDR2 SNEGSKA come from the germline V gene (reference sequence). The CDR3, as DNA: TGCAGTGCTAGGGGCGTCGGGGAGCTGTTTTTT. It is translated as CSARGVGELFF.

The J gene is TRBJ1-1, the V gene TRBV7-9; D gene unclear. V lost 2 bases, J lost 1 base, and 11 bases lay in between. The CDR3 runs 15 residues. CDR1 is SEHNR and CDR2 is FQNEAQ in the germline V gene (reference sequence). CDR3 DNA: TGTGCCAGCAGCTTAAGTTTAGCATCGAACACTGAAGCTTTCTTT. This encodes CASSLSLASNTEAFF.

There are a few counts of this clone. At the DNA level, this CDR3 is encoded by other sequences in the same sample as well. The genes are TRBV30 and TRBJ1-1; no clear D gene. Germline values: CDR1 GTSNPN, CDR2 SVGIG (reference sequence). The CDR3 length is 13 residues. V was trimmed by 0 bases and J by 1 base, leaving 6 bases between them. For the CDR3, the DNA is TGTGCCTGGAGTGTGGCAGAGAACACTGAAGCTTTCTTT. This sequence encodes CAWSVAENTEAFF. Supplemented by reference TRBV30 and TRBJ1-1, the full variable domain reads SQTIHQWPATLVQPVGSPLSLECTVEGTSNPNLYWYRQAAGRGLQLLFYSVGIGQISSEVPQNLSASRPQDRQFILSSKKLLLSDSGFYLCAWSVAENTEAFFGQGTRLTVV.

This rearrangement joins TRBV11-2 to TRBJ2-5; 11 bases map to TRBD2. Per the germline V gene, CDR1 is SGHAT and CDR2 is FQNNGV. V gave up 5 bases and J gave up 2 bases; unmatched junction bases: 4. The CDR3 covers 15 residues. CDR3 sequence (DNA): TGTGCCAGCAGCGTACTAGCGGGGGCACAAGAGACCCAGTACTTC. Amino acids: CASSVLAGAQETQYF.

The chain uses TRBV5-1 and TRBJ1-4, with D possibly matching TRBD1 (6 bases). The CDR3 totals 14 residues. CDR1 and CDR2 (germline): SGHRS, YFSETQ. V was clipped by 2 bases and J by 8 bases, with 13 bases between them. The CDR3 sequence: CASSLQGNSEKLFF. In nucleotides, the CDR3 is TGCGCCAGCAGCTTACAGGGTAACTCGGAAAAACTGTTTTTT.

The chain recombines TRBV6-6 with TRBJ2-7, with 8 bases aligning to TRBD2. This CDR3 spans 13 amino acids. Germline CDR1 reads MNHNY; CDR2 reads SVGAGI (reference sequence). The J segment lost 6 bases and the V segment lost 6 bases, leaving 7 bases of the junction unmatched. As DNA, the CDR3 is TGTGCCAGCAGCGGACTAGCCTTTTCCGAGCAGTACTTC. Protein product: CASSGLAFSEQYF.

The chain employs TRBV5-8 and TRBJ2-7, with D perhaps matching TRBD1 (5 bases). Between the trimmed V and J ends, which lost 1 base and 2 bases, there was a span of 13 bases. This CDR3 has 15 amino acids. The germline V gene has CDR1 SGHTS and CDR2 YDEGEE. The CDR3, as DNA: TGTGCCAGCAGCTTGTCCCTGGGGCAGACCTACGAGCAGTACTTC. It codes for CASSLSLGQTYEQYF.

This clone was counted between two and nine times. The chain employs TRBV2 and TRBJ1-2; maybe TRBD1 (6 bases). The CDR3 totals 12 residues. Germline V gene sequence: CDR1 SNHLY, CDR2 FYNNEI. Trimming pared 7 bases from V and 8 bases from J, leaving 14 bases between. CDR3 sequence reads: CASISDSAGYTF. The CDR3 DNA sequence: TGTGCCAGCATCTCGGACAGTGCCGGCTACACCTTC.

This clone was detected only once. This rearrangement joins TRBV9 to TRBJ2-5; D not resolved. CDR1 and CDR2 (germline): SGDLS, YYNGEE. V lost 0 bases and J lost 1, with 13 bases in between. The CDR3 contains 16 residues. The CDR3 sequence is CASSVGSDTFQETQYF. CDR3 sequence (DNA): TGTGCCAGCAGCGTAGGAAGTGACACCTTCCAAGAGACCCAGTACTTC.

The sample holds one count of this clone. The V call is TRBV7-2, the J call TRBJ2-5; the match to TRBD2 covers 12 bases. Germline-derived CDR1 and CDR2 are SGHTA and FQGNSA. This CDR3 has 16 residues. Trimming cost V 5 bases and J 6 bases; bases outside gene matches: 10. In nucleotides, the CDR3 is TGTGCCAGCAGCCAAGGACTAGCGGGGCCTCAAAAGACCCAGTACTTC. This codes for CASSQGLAGPQKTQYF.

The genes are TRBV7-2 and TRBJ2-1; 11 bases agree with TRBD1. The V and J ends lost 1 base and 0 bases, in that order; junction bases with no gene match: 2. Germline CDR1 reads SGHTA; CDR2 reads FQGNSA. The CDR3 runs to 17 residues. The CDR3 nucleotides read TGTGCCAGCAGCTTAGTAGGGACAGGGGGCTCCTACAATGAGCAGTTCTTC. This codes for CASSLVGTGGSYNEQFF.

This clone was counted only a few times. The CDR3 nucleotides are TGTGCCAGCAGCCCCCTCGGGGGACAGCAAAACATTCAGTACTTC. This sequence encodes CASSPLGGQQNIQYF. V usage is TRBV14 and J usage is TRBJ2-4, with a possible D match to TRBD1 (7 bases). The CDR3 has 15 amino acids. V lost 4 bases to trimming and J lost 5 bases, with 15 bases between them. CDR1 and CDR2 from the germline V gene are SGHDN and FVKESK. The variable domain in full, with the rest retrieved from reference TRBV14 and TRBJ2-4, is EAGVTQFPSHSVIEKGQTVTLRCDPISGHDNLYWYRRVMGKEIKFLLHFVKESKQDESGMPNNRFLAERTGGTYSTLKVQPAELEDSGVYFCASSPLGGQQNIQYFGAGTRLSVL.